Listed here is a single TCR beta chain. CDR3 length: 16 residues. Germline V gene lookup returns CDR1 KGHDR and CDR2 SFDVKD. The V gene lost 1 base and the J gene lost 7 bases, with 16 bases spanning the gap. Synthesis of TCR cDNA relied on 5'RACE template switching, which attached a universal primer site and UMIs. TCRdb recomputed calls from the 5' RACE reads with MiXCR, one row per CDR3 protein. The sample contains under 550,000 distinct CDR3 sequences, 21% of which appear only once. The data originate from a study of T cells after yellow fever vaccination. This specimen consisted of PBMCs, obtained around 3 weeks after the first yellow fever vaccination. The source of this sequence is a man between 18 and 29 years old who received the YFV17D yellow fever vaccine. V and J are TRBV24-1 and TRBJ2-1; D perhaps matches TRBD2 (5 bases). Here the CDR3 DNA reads TGTGCCACCAGTGATTTTGGTGGAGGCGTACGAAATGAGCAGTTCTTC. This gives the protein CATSDFGGGVRNEQFF.